The rows below give T cell receptor beta chains drawn from one sample of a study of blood T cell dynamics during melanoma immunotherapy. The assay was immunoSEQ multiplex PCR, and TCRdb's table has in-frame clones only and misses some. The data show some 20,000 clones, roughly 91% seen once. Source: blood, taken from a patient treated with checkpoint blockade. These receptors all stem from a human donor with melanoma. Each CDR3 is given with its conserved first and last residue. The D gene is left open where the match is weak. Size is omitted from some rows. Given values are once, few, many or a class for expanded clones.

V	D	J	size	CDR3	DNA
TRBV30	NA	TRBJ2-1	once	CAWSAIGLKSYNEQFF	TGTGCCTGGAGTGCAATTGGACTAAAGTCCTACAATGAGCAGTTCTTC
TRBV30	NA	TRBJ1-1	NA	CAWVRGLQTEAFF	TGTGCCTGGGTTAGGGGCTTACAGACTGAAGCTTTCTTT
TRBV10-2	NA	TRBJ2-7	few	CASSESRATGGHEQYF	TGCGCCAGCAGTGAGTCCCGCGCCACTGGGGGGCACGAGCAGTACTTC
TRBV5-1	NA	TRBJ2-4	once	CASSTRGAAGNIQYF	TGCGCCAGCAGCACCAGGGGGGCCGCCGGAAACATTCAGTACTTC
TRBV4-1	NA	TRBJ2-1	once	CASSQGLSVRNEQFF	TGCGCCAGCAGCCAAGGGCTTAGTGTGAGGAATGAGCAGTTCTTC
TRBV28	NA	TRBJ2-5	NA	CASSLLGRETQYF	TGTGCCAGCAGTTTGCTGGGGAGGGAGACCCAGTACTTC
TRBV7-3	NA	TRBJ2-2	once	CASSSSAGTGELFF	TGTGCCAGCAGCTCCTCCGCCGGCACCGGGGAGCTGTTTTTT
TRBV7-2	NA	TRBJ2-1	NA	CASSTDFSINEQFF	TGTGCCAGCAGCACCGACTTTTCGATCAATGAGCAGTTCTTC
TRBV2	NA	TRBJ2-3	NA	CASSEQGGDTQYF	TGTGCCAGCAGTGAGCAGGGGGGGGATACGCAGTATTTT
TRBV6-1	NA	TRBJ2-1	NA	CASHDTYNEQFF	TGTGCCAGCCACGACACATACAATGAGCAGTTCTTC
TRBV4-1	NA	TRBJ2-7	NA	CASSSSARGSSYEQYF	NA
TRBV5-1	NA	TRBJ2-7	NA	CASSLDRSIYEQYF	TGCGCCAGCAGCTTGGACAGGAGCATTTACGAGCAGTACTTC
TRBV13	NA	TRBJ2-7	NA	CASSLVWDSSYEQYF	TGTGCCAGCAGCTTAGTATGGGACTCCTCCTACGAGCAGTACTTC
TRBV5-1	NA	TRBJ2-7	NA	CASSLVAGPNEQYF	TGCGCCAGCAGCTTGGTGGCAGGGCCGAACGAGCAGTACTTC
TRBV5-1	TRBD1	TRBJ2-4	NA	CASSERTGGYIQYF	TGCGCCAGCAGCGAAAGGACAGGGGGCTACATTCAGTACTTC
TRBV18	NA	TRBJ2-3	once	CASSTDESLGDTQYF	TGTGCCAGCTCCACGGACGAGAGCCTAGGGGATACGCAGTATTTT
TRBV2	TRBD1	TRBJ1-4	NA	CASSVQGGNEKLFF	TGTGCCAGCAGTGTTCAAGGGGGCAATGAAAAACTGTTTTTT
TRBV21-1	NA	TRBJ1-2	NA	CARDEGEFYGEDYGYTF	TGTGCCAGGGACGAAGGGGAGTTCTATGGTGAGGACTATGGCTACACCTTC
TRBV7-2	NA	TRBJ2-7	NA	CASSPIGEQYF	TGTGCCAGCAGCCCCATAGGCGAGCAGTACTTC
TRBV7-9	TRBD1	TRBJ2-7	NA	CASSFGTGQAGLTYEQYF	TGTGCCAGCAGCTTTGGGACAGGGCAAGCGGGATTAACCTACGAGCAGTACTTC
TRBV6-1	NA	TRBJ1-5	NA	CASSPVAGNNQPQHF	TGTGCCAGCAGTCCCGTAGCCGGGAACAATCAGCCCCAGCATTTT
TRBV9	TRBD2	TRBJ2-5	NA	CASSETSGRAPETQYF	TGTGCCAGCAGCGAGACTAGCGGGAGGGCCCCGGAGACCCAGTACTTC
TRBV30	NA	TRBJ2-2	NA	CAWTLGQNTGELFF	TGTGCCTGGACCCTCGGGCAGAACACCGGGGAGCTGTTTTTT
TRBV5-4	NA	TRBJ2-7	few	CASSYPLPPYEQYF	TGTGCCAGCAGTTATCCGTTGCCCCCGTACGAGCAGTACTTC
TRBV18	TRBD2	TRBJ2-2	NA	CASSPSASAGGFTGELFF	TGTGCCAGCTCACCCTCGGCTTCAGCGGGGGGTTTCACCGGGGAGCTGTTTTTT
TRBV14	TRBD2	TRBJ2-7	NA	CASSPPVLAGADEQYF	TGTGCCAGCAGCCCTCCGGTTCTAGCGGGAGCGGACGAGCAGTACTTC
TRBV6-6	NA	TRBJ1-5	NA	CASSYGKYRPQHF	TGTGCCAGCAGTTACGGAAAATACAGGCCCCAGCATTTT
TRBV7-2	NA	TRBJ2-4	NA	CASSFGQRKNIQYF	TGTGCCAGCAGCTTCGGACAGCGGAAAAACATTCAGTACTTC
TRBV7-2	NA	TRBJ1-2	NA	CASSLEGFRYGYTF	TGTGCCAGCAGCTTAGAGGGGTTCCGCTATGGCTACACCTTC
TRBV11-2	NA	TRBJ2-7	NA	CASSVRMNYEQYF	TGTGCCAGCAGCGTACGGATGAACTACGAGCAGTACTTC
TRBV5-1	NA	TRBJ2-3	NA	CASSLVPGTDTQYF	TGCGCCAGCAGCTTGGTTCCAGGCACAGATACGCAGTATTTT
TRBV7-9	NA	TRBJ1-2	NA	CASSLIPVGGYTF	TGTGCCAGCAGCCTAATACCAGTGGGCGGCTACACCTTC
TRBV19	NA	TRBJ2-1	NA	CASGLGRSSYNEQFF	TGTGCCAGTGGGCTAGGGAGAAGCTCCTACAATGAGCAGTTCTTC
TRBV7-3	TRBD2	TRBJ2-1	NA	CASSSAGGTYNEQFF	TGTGCCAGCAGCTCGGCGGGGGGCACCTACAATGAGCAGTTCTTC
TRBV6-5	TRBD2	TRBJ2-1	NA	CASSYRLAGGPGEQFF	TGTGCCAGCAGTTACAGGCTAGCGGGAGGGCCGGGGGAGCAGTTCTTC
TRBV7-2	TRBD2	TRBJ2-2	NA	CASSPRGVRAGELFF	TGTGCCAGCAGCCCCCGGGGGGTGAGGGCCGGGGAGCTGTTTTTT
TRBV4-1	NA	TRBJ1-1	NA	CASSQVAASTEAFF	TGCGCCAGCAGCCAAGTGGCAGCCAGCACTGAAGCTTTCTTT
TRBV5-1	TRBD1	TRBJ1-2	NA	CASSLGAGGPGYTF	TGCGCCAGCAGCTTAGGGGCAGGGGGACCTGGCTACACCTTC
TRBV11-3	TRBD1	TRBJ2-2	NA	CASRRTGGFGELFF	TGTGCCAGCAGACGGACAGGGGGGTTCGGGGAGCTGTTTTTT
TRBV30	NA	TRBJ1-3	NA	CAWQQENGTTIYF	TGTGCCTGGCAACAGGAGAACGGAACCACCATATATTTT
TRBV19	NA	TRBJ1-5	NA	CASSIISGVRDQPQHF	TGTGCCAGTAGTATTATTAGCGGGGTTCGGGATCAGCCCCAGCATTTT
TRBV7-2	NA	TRBJ1-5	NA	CASSLGRGQHF	TGTGCCAGCAGCTTAGGAAGGGGCCAGCATTTT
TRBV27	TRBD1	TRBJ1-2	NA	CASSPRQGNPPSNYGYTF	TGTGCCAGCAGTCCCCGACAGGGCAATCCACCCTCCAACTATGGCTATACCTTC
TRBV7-2	NA	TRBJ1-3	NA	CASSLGTVSGNTIYF	TGTGCCAGCAGCTTAGGGACAGTATCTGGAAACACCATATATTTT
TRBV19	NA	TRBJ1-2	once	CASSTLEGSRAGYTF	TGTGCCAGTAGTACCCTAGAGGGTTCCCGCGCGGGCTACACCTTC